This passage covers 7 T cell receptor beta chains from one sample sequenced in a study of Graves' ophthalmopathy and Graves' hyperthyroidism. Amplification from RNA transcripts yielded the TCR beta CDR3 regions. Second-round multiplex PCR came after first-round RT-PCR with HTBI primers. Using its own MiXCR run on the multiplex PCR reads, TCRdb lists one record per CDR3 protein. The sample lists some 360,000 distinct CDR3 sequences, about 17% occurring once. The specimen was peripheral blood. The origin of the receptors is an adult woman with stable Graves' hyperthyroidism.

At least ten counts were recorded for this clonotype. V usage is TRBV12-3 or TRBV12-4 and J usage is TRBJ1-2, with D possibly being TRBD1 (6 bases). The CDR3 has 13 residues. With 8 bases removed from V and 7 bases from J, the gap between germline ends came to 17 bases. This chain's CDR3 is CASGDRRRSGYTF. Written as DNA, the CDR3 is TGTGCCAGCGGTGACAGGCGGAGGAGTGGCTACACCTTC.

This clonotype was found many times. The V and J genes are TRBV4-2 and TRBJ1-2; 9 bases fit TRBD1. The CDR3 runs 15 residues. Germline CDR1 reads LGHNA; CDR2 reads YNFKEQ. V dropped 1 base and J dropped 1; count of bases not matched to a gene: 1. The CDR3 sequence: CASSQGGQGNYGYTF. CDR3 DNA: TGTGCCAGCAGCCAAGGGGGACAGGGTAACTATGGCTACACCTTC.

V and J are TRBV6-1 and TRBJ2-4, with D uncertain. Germline loops: CDR1 MNHNS, CDR2 SASEGT. The ends were cut back, 5 bases at V and 8 bases at J, with 10 bases in the middle. The CDR3 is 12 amino acids. The CDR3 coding sequence is TGTGCCAGCAGTTCTACATGGGACATTCAGTACTTC. Protein sequence: CASSSTWDIQYF.

This clonotype was counted many times. V usage is TRBV24-1 and J usage is TRBJ2-2; D not certain. Trimming took 3 bases from V and 4 from J, leaving 11 bases between them. The CDR3 covers 15 residues. Germline CDR1 reads KGHDR; CDR2 reads SFDVKD. DNA for the CDR3: TGTGCCACCAGTGATGGGGATTTGAGCACCGGGGAGCTGTTTTTT. Amino acid sequence: CATSDGDLSTGELFF.

In its sample, this clonotype was seen many times. In nucleotides, the CDR3 is TGTGCCAGCAGCGTAAAAAACTATGGCTACACCTTC. Translating gives CASSVKNYGYTF. The V gene is TRBV5-6, the J gene TRBJ1-2; D is undetermined. The CDR3 has 12 residues. CDR1 is SGHDT, CDR2 YYEEEE, per germline. The V end lost 4 bases, the J end lost 2 bases, and 6 bases lay between the germline ends.

In its sample, this clonotype was seen many times. DNA for the CDR3: TGTGCCAGCAGCCAAGCGGGCTCGGCTACCTATGGCTACACCTTC. This sequence encodes CASSQAGSATYGYTF. The chain combines TRBV4-2 with TRBJ1-2, with D hard to call. Germline-derived CDR1 and CDR2 are LGHNA and YNFKEQ. The CDR3 consists of 15 residues. The V gene lost 1 base and the J gene lost 4 bases, with 13 bases spanning the gap.

This clonotype was seen repeatedly, ten times or more. The chain has TRBV11-2 and TRBJ2-7, with D perhaps TRBD1 (5 bases). CDR3 length: 13 residues. Trimming left V 7 bases short and J 2 bases short, with 12 bases between. Germline lookup yields CDR1 SGHAT and CDR2 FQNNGV. CDR3 loop: CASTLDTTYEQYF. DNA for the CDR3: TGTGCCAGCACGTTGGACACCACCTACGAGCAGTACTTC.